Listed here are 6 T cell receptor beta chains from one sample, sequenced in a study of neoadjuvant anti-PD-1 for oral cavity cancer (dated by TCRdb to the early 2020s). The library was produced with the immunoSEQ multiplex PCR assay. The clones in this table, taken by TCRdb from immuneACCESS, are in-frame only. Not every clone is retained; where verified, under half of the shortfall comes from an unresolved V gene, and the cause of the rest is unknown. In this sample the table shows fewer than 20,000 clones, roughly 70% of which occur a single time. Over 2.5% of the sample is held by the ten biggest clonotypes. Sample time point, as interpreted from the label and publication: before neoadjuvant nivolumab. The material sequenced was PBMCs, taken before nivolumab (anti-PD-1) treatment. The receptors stem from a person aged 35 to 85 with oral cavity squamous cell carcinoma.

The chain uses TRBV7-9 and TRBJ2-7, with D maybe TRBD2 (5 bases). Trimming took 2 bases from V and 2 from J, leaving 13 bases between them. Germline loops: CDR1 SEHNR, CDR2 FQNEAQ (reference sequence). The CDR3 sequence is 15 residues long. CDR3 protein: CASSLQDGGAYEQYF. The CDR3 DNA reads TGTGCCAGCAGCTTACAGGACGGAGGTGCCTACGAGCAGTACTTC.

This clone was counted a few times. The chain combines TRBV6-5 with TRBJ1-2; D gene uncertain. Germline V gene sequence: CDR1 MNHEY, CDR2 SVGAGI. The V end was cut by 6 bases, the J end by 7 bases, with 15 bases between. This CDR3 contains 13 residues. The CDR3 bases are TGTGCCAGCAGCCTAGGCGGGTTAGGTGGCTACACCTTC. This codes for CASSLGGLGGYTF.

The chain links TRBV28 to TRBJ2-2; D unclear. V was clipped by 8 bases and J by 5 bases, with 12 bases between them. There are 13 residues in the CDR3. Germline values: CDR1 MDHEN, CDR2 SYDVKM. CDR3 coding DNA: TGTGCCAGCGGACGGACGTTAACCGGGGAGCTGTTTTTT. It translates to CASGRTLTGELFF.

The chain couples TRBV19 to TRBJ2-2; D remains unclear. The germline V and J ends were trimmed by 0 bases and 1 base, with 3 bases remaining between them. This CDR3 spans 14 amino acids. Germline assignment: CDR1 LNHDA and CDR2 SQIVND (reference sequence). CDR3 sequence reads: CASSIERNTGELFF. The CDR3 DNA reads as TGTGCCAGTAGTATAGAAAGGAACACCGGGGAGCTGTTTTTT.

CDR3 DNA sequence: TGTGCCAGCAGAGGACTGCAAGAGACCCAGTACTTC. The encoded protein is CASRGLQETQYF. The chain combines TRBV11-2 with TRBJ2-5, with D perhaps TRBD2 (5 bases). The length of the CDR3 is 12 residues. V was trimmed by 6 bases and J by 2 bases, leaving 7 bases between them. Germline lookup yields CDR1 SGHAT and CDR2 FQNNGV.

The chain has TRBV6-5 and TRBJ2-1; TRBD1 agrees at 8 bases. CDR3 size: 13 residues. The germline V gene has CDR1 MNHEY and CDR2 SVGAGI. V shed 6 bases and J 9 bases; nucleotides not matched to a gene: 7. The chain's CDR3 is CASRASGGTEQFF. CDR3 DNA sequence: TGTGCCAGCAGGGCCTCAGGGGGCACTGAGCAGTTCTTC.